Listed below are T cell receptor beta chains from one sample, sequenced in a study of lymphopenia after photon versus proton radiotherapy. The method was immunoSEQ multiplex PCR; TCRdb's version includes in-frame clones alone and lacks a portion of them. This table holds roughly 76,000 clones, less than 95% found once. Source: peripheral blood, taken from a patient treated with photon-based radiotherapy. The source is a woman in her 40s with cholangiocarcinoma. Each CDR3 is given with its conserved first and last residue. The D gene is left open where the match is weak. Only some rows state a clone size, as once, few, many or a class for expanded clones.

NA	TRBV12-5	TRBJ1-1	NA	14	CASGLAGLNTEAFF	TGTGCTAGTGGTTTGGCAGGGTTGAACACTGAAGCTTTCTTT
NA	TRBV11-2	TRBJ2-2	NA	17	CASTPPSQEQNTGELFF	TGTGCCAGCACCCCTCCGTCACAGGAACAGAACACCGGGGAGCTGTTTTTT
TRBD2	TRBV18	TRBJ2-1	NA	15	CASSPTSGRANEQFF	TGTGCCAGCTCACCTACTAGCGGGAGGGCCAATGAGCAGTTCTTC
NA	TRBV20-1	TRBJ2-5	once	10	CSAFEETQYF	TGCAGTGCTTTTGAAGAGACCCAGTACTTC
TRBD1	TRBV6-5	TRBJ2-7	NA	15	CASSYSRTGVNEQYF	TGTGCCAGCAGTTACTCGAGGACAGGGGTAAACGAGCAGTACTTC
NA	TRBV11-2	TRBJ1-1	NA	15	CASSLWKESSTEAFF	TGTGCCAGCAGCTTATGGAAGGAGTCTAGCACTGAAGCTTTCTTT
NA	TRBV6-1	TRBJ1-2	NA	15	CASSDPRFANYGYTF	TGTGCCAGCAGTGACCCCAGGTTTGCTAACTATGGCTACACCTTC
NA	TRBV27	TRBJ1-3	NA	14	CASSLSTTGNTIYF	TGTGCCAGCAGTTTATCGACCACTGGAAACACCATATATTTT
TRBD1	TRBV30	TRBJ1-6	NA	16	CAWSRIGGQENSPLHF	TGTGCCTGGAGCCGAATTGGGGGACAGGAAAATTCACCCCTCCACTTT
NA	TRBV29-1	TRBJ1-3	NA	11	CSGERGNTIYF	TGCAGCGGTGAACGGGGAAACACCATATATTTT
TRBD2	TRBV11-3	TRBJ2-3	NA	16	CASSRGLAEYTDTQYF	TGTGCCAGCAGCCGCGGACTAGCGGAGTATACAGATACGCAGTATTTT
TRBD2	TRBV30	TRBJ2-2	NA	18	CAWSPLGSGGPFTGELFF	TGTGCCTGGAGTCCCCTAGGTAGCGGGGGGCCATTCACCGGGGAGCTGTTTTTT
TRBD2	TRBV19	TRBJ2-5	NA	16	CASTKRGLAGGETQYF	TGTGCCAGTACCAAAAGGGGACTAGCGGGAGGAGAGACCCAGTACTTC
NA	TRBV9	TRBJ2-3	NA	16	CASSVGGNPSTDTQYF	TGTGCCAGCAGCGTGGGGGGCAATCCTAGCACAGATACGCAGTATTTT
TRBD2	TRBV19	TRBJ2-7	NA	15	CASSSSSGRIDEQYF	TGTGCCAGTAGTTCATCTAGCGGGAGAATTGACGAGCAGTACTTC
NA	TRBV7-3	TRBJ2-2	NA	14	CASSGGAGTGELFF	TGTGCCAGCAGCGGGGGAGCAGGGACCGGGGAGCTGTTTTTT
TRBD1	TRBV7-9	TRBJ1-6	NA	16	CASSSGQGNYNSPLHF	TGTGCCAGCAGCTCCGGACAGGGGAACTATAATTCACCCCTCCACTTT
NA	TRBV6-5	TRBJ1-2	NA	16	CASSYRPSKSSYGYTF	TGTGCCAGCAGTTACAGACCTTCTAAAAGCTCCTATGGCTACACCTTC
NA	TRBV7-3	TRBJ2-1	NA	12	CASGQRDNEQFF	TGTGCCAGCGGACAGAGAGACAATGAGCAGTTCTTC
NA	TRBV4-3	TRBJ1-5	NA	13	CASSQVRDQPQHF	TGCGCCAGCAGCCAGGTCCGAGATCAGCCCCAGCATTTT
NA	TRBV18	TRBJ2-3	NA	11	CASSPGDTQYF	TGTGCCAGCTCACCTGGGGATACGCAGTATTTT
NA	TRBV6-1	TRBJ1-5	few	13	CASRRLAPEPQHF	TGTGCCAGCCGCAGGCTGGCGCCTGAACCCCAGCATTTT
NA	TRBV7-8	TRBJ2-3	NA	12	CASSLAGGTQYF	TGTGCCAGCAGCTTAGCAGGAGGTACGCAGTATTTT
NA	TRBV19	TRBJ1-4	NA	14	CASSIRGPLEKLFF	TGTGCCAGTAGTATCAGGGGACCACTTGAAAAACTGTTTTTT
NA	TRBV28	TRBJ2-3	NA	14	CASSLTADTDTQYF	TGTGCCAGCAGTTTAACGGCAGACACAGATACGCAGTATTTT
NA	TRBV7-9	TRBJ2-7	NA	16	CASSVQTGPTPYEQYF	TGTGCCAGCAGCGTACAAACCGGGCCCACTCCCTACGAGCAGTACTTC
NA	TRBV6-5	TRBJ1-1	NA	16	CASSYSLPGLNTEAFF	TGTGCCAGCAGTTACTCGCTACCGGGCCTGAACACTGAAGCTTTCTTT
TRBD1	TRBV28	TRBJ1-4	once	18	CASSLTSLTMPQGRVLFF	TGTGCCAGCAGTCTCACATCACTCACCATGCCACAGGGGAGGGTACTGTTTTTT
NA	TRBV2	TRBJ2-7	NA	11	CASSVGYEQYF	TGTGCCAGCAGTGTGGGCTACGAGCAGTACTTC
NA	TRBV9	TRBJ1-1	few	14	CASSATIGGTEAFF	TGTGCCAGCAGCGCGACCATTGGGGGCACTGAAGCTTTCTTT
NA	TRBV6-5	TRBJ1-3	NA	15	CASRPPGAVGNTIYF	TGTGCCAGCAGACCCCCCGGGGCAGTAGGAAACACCATATATTTT
TRBD2	TRBV5-8	TRBJ2-7	once	14	CASRPGLAIGEQYF	TGTGCCAGCAGGCCGGGACTAGCTATCGGCGAGCAGTACTTC
NA	TRBV5-4	TRBJ2-1	once	15	CASSGTSSSYNEQFF	TGTGCCAGCAGCGGGACTTCCAGCTCCTACAATGAGCAGTTCTTC